This T cell receptor beta chain comes out of a study of T cells after yellow fever vaccination (dated by TCRdb to the late 2010s). Notes on the research overall: The SMART-Seq v4 Ultra Low Input RNA kit was used to prepare libraries from fractions with low cell numbers. To track T-cell clones before and after primary and booster YFV17D yellow fever vaccination, bulk TCR alpha and beta repertoires were sequenced longitudinally. Two healthy male donors, one aged 18 to 29 and one aged 30 to 40 years, made up the cohort. Bulk PBMC replicates and cell subsets were isolated from blood drawn at multiple timepoints before and after both primary and secondary immunization. General findings and caveats noted by the study authors: FACS-sorted repertoires could contain abundant contaminating clonotypes from the bulk population, so computational filtering was required. After the booster, most clones that had expanded after primary vaccination were detected again (approximately 97% of CD4 and around 88% of CD8), suggesting broad maintenance of memory. Compared with the primary T-cell response, the secondary T-cell response was faster but weaker, reaching its peak on day 5 rather than on day 15. Because only two donors were included in the study, the extent to which the findings can be generalized is limited. A small fraction of clonotypes appeared in both the CD4 and CD8 compartments, likely as a result of convergent recombination.

The treatment or condition label on this specimen signifies: live attenuated yellow fever vaccine strain. At each blood-draw timepoint, two biological replicates of bulk PBMCs were obtained. A standard Ficoll-Paque protocol was used to isolate PBMCs from peripheral blood. TriZol was used to extract RNA from bulk PBMCs, CD4 and CD8 fractions, and dextramer-positive and dextramer-negative fractions. V sheds 4 bases and J sheds 9 bases, leaving 11 bases between their ends. The CDR3 spans 13 residues, from the cysteine through the phenylalanine. The kept DNA is CDR3 alone, 39 bases in frame from the first base. CDR1 is given as SGHRS and CDR2 as YFSETQ, both from the germline V gene. Sequencing was performed on an Illumina NovaSeq 6000. TCR cDNA was made using 5'RACE template switching, a step that added a universal primer site and unique molecular identifiers. Priming for cDNA synthesis came from both the TCR alpha and TCR beta constant segments. Library amplification involved two PCR steps, and the second step added sample barcodes and sequencing adapters. Libraries were sequenced on Illumina HiSeq 2500 (2x100 bp) or NovaSeq (2x150 bp). The original pipeline was this. MIGEC handled demultiplexing of reads and collapsing into UMI consensus sequences, while MiXCR performed V(D)J alignment. Using edgeR on replicate PBMC samples, clonotypes were called vaccine-responding if FDR was below 0.01 and the log2 fold change was above 5 up to day 15. CD4 or CD8 identity was assigned to each bulk clonotype according to whether the clonotype was present at higher abundance in the sequenced CD4 repertoire or the sequenced CD8 repertoire. TCRdb ran its own pipeline on the public reads, namely fastp trimming at Q25 and MiXCR clone calling, and kept in-frame beta chains. Rows are combined by CDR3 protein, so each entry shows the most common genes and DNA. TCRdb, not the original authors, processed these V and J calls. This sample comprises 250,000 to 400,000 distinct CDR3 sequences, approximately 4% of them detected only once. The top ten hold approximately 23% of the sample.

Comments on this clonotype: There is no known antigen for this receptor. The record has no base qualities; no much larger clone is one base away.

The input for sequencing was PBMCs, taken 5 days after the yellow fever booster vaccination. The rearranged chain carries TRBV5-1 and TRBJ1-6; no D gene call is confident. The receptor's source is a young man who received the YFV17D yellow fever vaccine. The DNA sequence is TGCGCCAGCAGCCCGGACTCCGTTTCACCCCTCCACTTT. This translates into CASSPDSVSPLHF.